This T cell receptor (beta chain) is from a study of blood T cells in healthy people across ages. This CDR3 is built from 13 residues. Germline CDR1 MNHEY, CDR2 SMNVEV (reference sequence). Trimming pared 9 bases from V and 3 bases from J, leaving 14 bases between. Combining a sample-barcoded 5' primer with a J-beta primer mix, a second PCR ran for about 7 to 11 cycles. A single record per CDR3 protein comes from TCRdb applying MiXCR to the 5' RACE reads. The data show about 1.8 million distinct CDR3 sequences, with about 49% seen just once and around 2.1% held by the top ten. The TCR was taken from a woman aged 40 to 50 in good health. Sequences were obtained from blood. The chain couples TRBV27 to TRBJ1-2; D is possibly TRBD1 (6 bases). CDR3 amino acids: CASRGAGDYGYTF. The CDR3 nucleotides read TGTGCCAGTCGGGGGGCAGGCGACTATGGCTACACCTTC.